These 24 T cell receptor beta chains share one sample of origin, sequenced in a study of identical twins. TCRdb reanalysed the 5' RACE reads using MiXCR and keeps one entry per CDR3 protein. Among about 460,000 distinct CDR3 sequences listed, approximately 15% were seen once. The same sample was also used in a study of yellow fever vaccine responses in identical twins.

Specimen: CD4+ T cells sorted from blood. The receptors were gathered from a young woman in good health.

This clonotype was seen at least ten times. The chain has TRBV18 and TRBJ1-1; no clear D gene. CDR1 KGHSH and CDR2 LQKENI come from the germline V gene. The length of the CDR3 is 14 residues. Trimming stripped 5 bases from V and 3 bases from J, with 13 bases between. CDR3 sequence: CASSTKSGDTEAFF. The CDR3 nucleotides are TGTGCCAGCTCAACAAAATCAGGAGACACTGAAGCTTTCTTT.

This clonotype was detected many times. The chain combines TRBV5-1 with TRBJ2-2, with 9 positions matching TRBD1. The CDR3 is 13 amino acids. V shed 4 bases and J 6 bases; nucleotides not matched to a gene: 1. Germline V gives CDR1 SGHRS, CDR2 YFSETQ. CDR3 amino acids: CASSGQGPGELFF. The CDR3 coding sequence is TGCGCCAGCAGCGGACAGGGGCCCGGGGAGCTGTTTTTT.

The genes are TRBV24-1 and TRBJ2-5; D not certain. Germline V gene data show CDR1 as KGHDR and CDR2 as SFDVKD. Trimming took off 4 bases at V and 5 bases at J, with 4 bases between the two ends. The CDR3 spans 11 residues. CDR3 in DNA: TGTGCCACCAGTGAATCGGAGACCCAGTACTTC. It specifies CATSESETQYF.

The chain uses TRBV24-1 and TRBJ2-7; possible D gene TRBD2, 5 bases. Germline V lookup: CDR1 KGHDR, CDR2 SFDVKD. This CDR3 spans 15 amino acids. Trimming removed 4 bases at V and 0 bases at J, with 12 bases between. Written as DNA, the CDR3 is TGTGCCACCAGTGAGGGTTTTGGGAGCTCCTACGAGCAGTACTTC. It is translated as CATSEGFGSSYEQYF.

The CDR3 bases are TGTGCCAGCAGCTTAGTGGCCGGGACAGGGAACACTGAAGCTTTCTTT. Its protein product is CASSLVAGTGNTEAFF. V is TRBV7-9 and J is TRBJ1-1; 8 nucleotides align to TRBD1. The CDR3 has 16 residues. The V segment lost 1 base and the J segment 1 base; nucleotides outside the gene matches: 5. Germline assignment: CDR1 SEHNR and CDR2 FQNEAQ (reference sequence).

This clonotype has only a few counts. The chain joins TRBV14 to TRBJ2-1, with TRBD2 matching over 7 bases. The length of the CDR3 is 15 residues. Germline V CDR1 and CDR2: SGHDN, FVKESK. V lost 4 bases, J lost 4 bases, and 7 bases stayed unmatched. CDR3 region: CASSPQRGAYNEQFF. As DNA, the CDR3 is TGTGCCAGCAGCCCTCAGCGGGGAGCTTACAATGAGCAGTTCTTC.

The table lists this clonotype with many counts. CDR3 residues: CASSLLSSGGETQYF. The CDR3 DNA is TGTGCCAGCAGTTTATTGTCTAGCGGGGGAGAGACCCAGTACTTC. The chain couples TRBV28 to TRBJ2-5, with 10 bases lining up with TRBD2. The CDR3 extends over 15 amino acids. V lost 1 base and J lost 4; bases outside the gene matches: 3. Per the germline V gene, CDR1 is MDHEN and CDR2 is SYDVKM.

In nucleotides, the CDR3 is TGCAGTGCTAGAGCCTCCCTAGCGGGGGGGACCGGGGAGCTGTTTTTT. Translation gives CSARASLAGGTGELFF. V gene TRBV20-1 combines with J gene TRBJ2-2; 12 bases match TRBD2. The CDR3 is 16 amino acids. The trim removed 1 base at V and 5 bases at J, leaving 5 bases unmatched. Germline V CDR1 and CDR2: DFQATT, SNEGSKA (reference sequence).

The chain couples TRBV4-3 to TRBJ2-4; possibly TRBD2 for D (5 bases). CDR1 and CDR2 (germline): LGHNA, YSLEER. V lost 0 bases, J lost 0 bases, and 18 bases lay in between. This CDR3 spans 19 amino acids. In DNA form, the CDR3 reads TGCGCCAGCAGCCAAGATGTTAGGACCGTAAGCGGAGCCAAAAACATTCAGTACTTC. Protein: CASSQDVRTVSGAKNIQYF.

The chain uses TRBV25-1 and TRBJ1-1; D remains unclear. CDR1 and CDR2 (germline): MGHDK, SYGVNS. The CDR3 extends over 15 amino acids. Trimming removed 3 bases from V and 1 base from J, with 12 bases in between. CDR3 protein: CASSDMHVGNTEAFF. The CDR3 DNA reads as TGTGCCAGCAGTGATATGCACGTGGGGAACACTGAAGCTTTCTTT.

At least ten counts were recorded for this clonotype. J is TRBJ1-1 and V is TRBV5-1; 9 bases line up with TRBD1. V shed 4 bases and J 3 bases; nucleotides not matched to a gene: 7. The CDR3 is made up of 15 amino acids. Germline CDR1 and CDR2: SGHRS and YFSETQ. In nucleotides, the CDR3 is TGCGCCAGCAGCGATCCGGGACAGGGACACACTGAAGCTTTCTTT. Translated: CASSDPGQGHTEAFF.

There are many counts of this clonotype. The rearrangement joins TRBV12-3 or TRBV12-4 to TRBJ2-2; D is ambiguous. The CDR3 runs to 12 residues. Trimming left V 6 bases short and J 8 bases short, with 10 bases between. The CDR3 loop reads CASSYTVGELFF. The CDR3 DNA is TGTGCCAGCAGCTATACGGTGGGGGAGCTGTTTTTT.

This clonotype came up a few times. The chain joins TRBV6-1 to TRBJ2-3, with D perhaps TRBD2 (5 bases). The CDR3 length is 14 residues. Germline-derived CDR1 and CDR2 are MNHNS and SASEGT. Between the trimmed V and J ends, which lost 6 bases and 4 bases, there was a span of 14 bases. CDR3 residues: CASRPKGESDTQYF. DNA for the CDR3: TGTGCCAGCAGACCAAAGGGAGAATCAGATACGCAGTATTTT.

This chain joins TRBV6-2 or TRBV6-3 and TRBJ2-2, with a tentative D call TRBD1 (6 bases). Looked up from germline, CDR1 is MNHEY and CDR2 is SVGEGT. V lost 7 bases, J lost 5 bases, and 14 bases lay in between. This CDR3 contains 14 residues. CDR3 bases: TGTGCCAGCAAACACAGGGAGAGGACCGGGGAGCTGTTTTTT. The encoded protein is CASKHRERTGELFF.

This clonotype turned up a few times. CDR3: CASSSSPQPQHF. As DNA, the CDR3 is TGTGCCAGCAGCTCTAGTCCTCAGCCCCAGCATTTT. This rearrangement joins TRBV7-9 to TRBJ1-5; no definite D call. There are 12 residues in the CDR3. The ends were cut back, 4 bases at V and 6 bases at J, with 7 bases in the middle. Germline CDR1 and CDR2: SEHNR and FQNEAQ (reference sequence).

This clonotype was recorded a few times. The J gene is TRBJ2-3, the V gene TRBV9; 7 nucleotides align to TRBD1. CDR3 length equals 16 residues. CDR1 SGDLS and CDR2 YYNGEE come from the germline V gene. V dropped 0 bases and J dropped 1; count of bases not matched to a gene: 5. Written as DNA, the CDR3 is TGTGCCAGCAGCGTAGAAGGGGGCCGGGGCACAGATACGCAGTATTTT. This encodes CASSVEGGRGTDTQYF.

This clonotype was seen a handful of times. The CDR3 spells CASLSDIGTRKDEQYF. The CDR3 bases are TGTGCCAGCCTGAGTGATATCGGGACGAGAAAGGACGAGCAGTACTTC. The chain uses TRBV28 and TRBJ2-7, with D possibly called TRBD1 or TRBD2 (5 bases each). CDR3 size: 16 residues. V was cut by 8 bases and J by 5 bases, with 25 bases left in between. The germline V gene has CDR1 MDHEN and CDR2 SYDVKM.

There are many counts of this clonotype. The junction departs from the called germline gene at one end, perhaps through a read error. The chain carries TRBV27 and TRBJ1-1, with TRBD1 identical over 8 bases. The CDR3 is made up of 14 amino acids. The V gene's germline CDR1 is MNHEY and CDR2 SMNVEV (reference sequence). This CDR3 is CASRLSGGGTEAFF. For the CDR3, the DNA is TGTGCCAGCAGATTATCAGGGGGCGGCACTGAAGCTTTCTTT.

This rearrangement joins TRBV3-1 to TRBJ1-1; TRBD1 agrees at 7 bases. The CDR3 has 15 amino acids. With 4 bases clipped from V and 1 base from J, the junction kept 6 bases outside the gene matches. Germline V gene lookup returns CDR1 LGHDT and CDR2 YNNKEL (reference sequence). The CDR3 sequence: CASSPYGTANTEAFF. The CDR3 DNA is TGTGCCAGCAGCCCCTACGGGACAGCGAACACTGAAGCTTTCTTT.

This clonotype was counted many times. The rearrangement links TRBV27 to TRBJ2-3; 10 nucleotides agree with TRBD2. Per the germline V gene, CDR1 is MNHEY and CDR2 is SMNVEV (reference sequence). This CDR3 spans 17 amino acids. V gave up 7 bases and J gave up 5 bases; unmatched junction bases: 15. The CDR3 loop is CASKRMASGSILDTQYF. Here the CDR3 DNA reads TGTGCCAGCAAAAGGATGGCTAGCGGGAGTATTTTAGATACGCAGTATTTT.

The chain uses TRBV9 and TRBJ2-6; 9 positions match TRBD1. The CDR3 runs 18 residues. After removal of 0 bases from V and 3 bases from J, the junction contained 7 bases not matched to a gene. Germline CDR1 reads SGDLS; CDR2 reads YYNGEE. The CDR3 reads CASSVEETGGSGANVLTF. In DNA form, the CDR3 reads TGTGCCAGCAGCGTAGAGGAGACAGGGGGTAGTGGGGCCAACGTCCTGACTTTC.

This chain links TRBV7-2 with TRBJ2-4; D not certain. Germline V gene data show CDR1 as SGHTA and CDR2 as FQGNSA. This CDR3 is built from 14 residues. V lost 3 bases to trimming and J lost 7 bases, with 13 bases between them. CDR3 bases: TGTGCCAGCAGCTTGGACGCCTTTTTGAACATTCAGTACTTC. Amino acid sequence: CASSLDAFLNIQYF.

The chain joins TRBV20-1 to TRBJ2-3; maybe TRBD2 (6 bases). The CDR3 sequence is 14 residues long. Trimming pared 0 bases from V and 3 bases from J, leaving 10 bases between. Germline CDR1 reads DFQATT; CDR2 reads SNEGSKA (reference sequence). CDR3 sequence reads: CSARDGGITDTQYF. The DNA of the CDR3 is TGCAGTGCTAGAGATGGAGGGATTACAGATACGCAGTATTTT.

This clonotype was detected only a few times. The chain combines TRBV12-3 or TRBV12-4 with TRBJ1-5; TRBD1 matches at 12 bases. The CDR3 consists of 19 residues. The trim removed 3 bases at V and 3 bases at J, leaving 12 bases unmatched. This CDR3 is CASSLGTGGAMAINQPQHF. CDR3 in DNA: TGTGCCAGCAGTTTGGGGACAGGGGGCGCGATGGCAATCAATCAGCCCCAGCATTTT.